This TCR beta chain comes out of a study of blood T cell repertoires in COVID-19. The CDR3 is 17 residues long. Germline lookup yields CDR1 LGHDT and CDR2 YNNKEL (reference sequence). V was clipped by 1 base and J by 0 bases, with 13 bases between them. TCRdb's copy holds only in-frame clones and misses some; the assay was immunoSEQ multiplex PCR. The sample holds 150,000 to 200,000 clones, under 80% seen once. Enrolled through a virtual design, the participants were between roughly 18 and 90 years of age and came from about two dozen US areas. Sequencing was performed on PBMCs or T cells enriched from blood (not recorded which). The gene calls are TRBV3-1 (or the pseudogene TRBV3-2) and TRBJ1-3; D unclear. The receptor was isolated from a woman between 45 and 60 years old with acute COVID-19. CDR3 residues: CASSQGPGRGSGNTIYF. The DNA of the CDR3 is TGTGCCAGCAGCCAAGGACCCGGACGGGGCTCTGGAAACACCATATATTTT.